The 26 T cell receptor beta chains listed next were all sequenced from one sample in a study of post-analysis software for immune sequencing data. Carried by the TCR beta cDNA libraries were unique molecular identifiers. TCRdb re-derived calls from the PCR reads in MiXCR, one entry per CDR3 protein. The sample records roughly 150,000 distinct CDR3 sequences, under 40% being singletons. This specimen consisted of blood, obtained after autologous hematopoietic stem cell transplantation. These receptor sequences come from a girl aged 5-17 years with multiple sclerosis.

Only a few counts were recorded for this clonotype. The chain is built from TRBV24-1 and TRBJ2-3; 8 nucleotides line up with TRBD1. Germline V gene sequence: CDR1 KGHDR, CDR2 SFDVKD. CDR3 size: 16 residues. With 7 bases clipped from V and 0 bases from J, the junction kept 8 bases outside the gene matches. CDR3: CATSPPGQDSTDTQYF. Here the CDR3 DNA reads TGTGCCACCAGCCCACCGGGACAGGATAGCACAGATACGCAGTATTTT.

In DNA form, the CDR3 reads TGTGCCAGCAGGGACGGGGAACTGGTCTACGAGCAGTACTTC. Protein: CASRDGELVYEQYF. The J gene is TRBJ2-7, the V gene TRBV6-4; D might be TRBD2 (5 bases). The CDR3 has 14 residues. Per germline, CDR1 MRHNA and CDR2 SNTAGT. V was cut by 6 bases and J by 3 bases, with 15 bases left in between.

The chain carries TRBV4-1 and TRBJ2-1, with D perhaps matching TRBD2 (6 bases). This CDR3 has 16 residues. CDR1 is MGHRA, CDR2 YSYEKL, per germline. The V gene lost 0 bases and the J gene lost 1 base, with 10 bases spanning the gap. DNA of the CDR3: TGCGCCAGCAGCCAAGAGGGACTCCGTTCCTACAATGAGCAGTTCTTC. It specifies CASSQEGLRSYNEQFF.

V and J are TRBV12-3 or TRBV12-4 and TRBJ2-7, with D hard to call. V lost 2 bases to trimming and J lost 7 bases, with 12 bases between them. The CDR3 runs to 13 residues. The chain's CDR3 is CASSLRRIQEQYF. As DNA, the CDR3 is TGTGCCAGCAGTTTACGGAGAATACAAGAGCAGTACTTC.

The chain uses TRBV2 and TRBJ2-3, with 9 bases aligning to TRBD2. Germline V lookup: CDR1 SNHLY, CDR2 FYNNEI. The ends lost 6 bases at V and 4 bases at J; junction bases unmatched: 8. This CDR3 has 15 residues. The CDR3 nucleotides read TGTGCCAGCAGGATTCTAGCGGGGAGCTCAGATACGCAGTATTTT. Translating it yields CASRILAGSSDTQYF.

V is TRBV24-1 and J is TRBJ2-1; D may be TRBD2 (5 bases). CDR1 is KGHDR and CDR2 is SFDVKD in the germline V gene. CDR3 length equals 14 residues. V was pared by 6 bases and J by 0 bases, with 8 bases between. The CDR3 sequence: CATSKRPSYNEQFF. CDR3 sequence (DNA): TGTGCCACCAGTAAGCGGCCCTCCTACAATGAGCAGTTCTTC.

This clonotype was counted ten times or more. The rearrangement links TRBV12-3 or TRBV12-4 to TRBJ1-2, with 7 positions matching TRBD1. This CDR3 spans 14 amino acids. V was pared by 6 bases and J by 4 bases, with 8 bases of the junction left unmatched. The CDR3 nucleotides are TGTGCCAGCAGATACGGACAGGATTCCTATGGCTACACCTTC. Translating it yields CASRYGQDSYGYTF.

J is TRBJ2-7 and V is TRBV5-1; D ambiguous. The V and J ends lost 0 bases and 7 bases respectively, with 14 bases between them. CDR3 length equals 14 residues. Germline CDR1 and CDR2: SGHRS and YFSETQ. The chain's CDR3 is CASSLDFGIGEQYF. The CDR3 coding sequence is TGCGCCAGCAGCTTGGACTTCGGAATCGGGGAGCAGTACTTC.

V is TRBV7-2 and J is TRBJ2-1, with D possibly being TRBD2 (6 bases). Trimming removed 4 bases at V and 7 bases at J, with 14 bases between. This CDR3 comprises 14 residues. Germline V gene sequence: CDR1 SGHTA, CDR2 FQGNSA. The CDR3 reads CASSCATGVNEQFF. The DNA of the CDR3 is TGTGCCAGCAGCTGTGCGACGGGAGTTAATGAGCAGTTCTTC.

Remarks on this clonotype: Relative to the germline gene, one junction end is altered; a read error may explain this. The chain carries TRBV20-1 and TRBJ1-2, with 7 nucleotides matching TRBD1. This CDR3 has 13 amino acids. The V gene's germline CDR1 is DFQATT and CDR2 SNEGSKA (reference sequence). In DNA form, the CDR3 reads TGCAGTGCTGGAGATAACAGGGGATATGGCTACACCTTC. Protein product: CSAGDNRGYGYTF.

The chain joins TRBV6-2 or TRBV6-3 to TRBJ1-5; TRBD1 is a possible D gene (5 bases). Per the germline V gene, CDR1 is MNHEY and CDR2 is SVGEGT. The CDR3 totals 13 residues. V was clipped by 6 bases and J by 5 bases, with 11 bases between them. This CDR3 reads CASREDRYQPQHF. The DNA of the CDR3 is TGTGCCAGCAGAGAAGACAGATATCAGCCCCAGCATTTT.

The V call is TRBV11-2, the J call TRBJ2-1; 7 nucleotides line up with TRBD2. This CDR3 spans 17 amino acids. V gave up 0 bases and J gave up 7 bases; unmatched junction bases: 12. CDR1 is SGHAT, CDR2 FQNNGV, per germline. CDR3: CASSLEGGRPLGNEQFF. The CDR3 region has the DNA TGTGCCAGCAGCTTAGAGGGAGGGAGGCCTCTAGGGAATGAGCAGTTCTTC.

V gene TRBV9 combines with J gene TRBJ1-1, with D maybe TRBD1 (5 bases). CDR1 is SGDLS and CDR2 is YYNGEE in the germline V gene. The CDR3 sequence is 14 residues long. The ends were cut back, 3 bases at V and 11 bases at J, with 20 bases in the middle. The DNA for the CDR3 is TGTGCCAGCAGCGGACCCCCTCAGGGTTCACGGGCTTTCTTT. It translates to CASSGPPQGSRAFF.

V is TRBV27 and J is TRBJ2-7, with 8 bases matching TRBD1. Per germline, CDR1 MNHEY and CDR2 SMNVEV (reference sequence). This CDR3 contains 14 residues. V shed 6 bases and J 7 bases; nucleotides not matched to a gene: 11. DNA of the CDR3: TGTGCCAGCAGCCGAGCAGGGGGCTACAATGAGCAGTACTTC. This translates into CASSRAGGYNEQYF.

The chain recombines TRBV6-2 or TRBV6-3 with TRBJ1-1; TRBD1 aligns across 10 bases. Germline trimming cut 2 bases from V and 7 bases from J; bases unmatched to any gene: 13. The CDR3 runs 17 residues. Germline CDR1 and CDR2: MNHEY and SVGEGT. For the CDR3, the DNA is TGTGCCAGCAGTTACACCGGACAGGGGGTGGAAAGGGATGAAGCTTTCTTT. Translating it yields CASSYTGQGVERDEAFF.

The V gene is TRBV20-1, the J gene TRBJ2-1; TRBD2 matches 11 bases. CDR1 is DFQATT, CDR2 SNEGSKA, per germline (reference sequence). This CDR3 is built from 14 residues. Trimming removed 5 bases from V and 7 bases from J; junction bases left unmatched: 7. The CDR3 bases are TGCAGTGCTTATAGCGGGAGGGTTGGGAATGAGCAGTTCTTC. Protein product: CSAYSGRVGNEQFF.

A few counts support this clonotype. The chain has TRBV7-9 and TRBJ2-7; D ambiguous. The CDR3 loop spans 13 amino acids. Looked up from germline, CDR1 is SEHNR and CDR2 is FQNEAQ (reference sequence). V dropped 1 base and J dropped 5 bases, with 9 bases sitting between them. Here the CDR3 reads CASSLDALNEQYF. Here the CDR3 DNA reads TGTGCCAGCAGCTTAGACGCGCTCAACGAGCAGTACTTC.

The DNA of the CDR3 is TGTGCCAGCAGTTTATGGTCGCCTGCAGAGACCCAGTACTTC. Translated, it gives CASSLWSPAETQYF. The chain has TRBV27 and TRBJ2-5; no reliable D call. Trimming removed 1 base from V and 4 bases from J, with 10 bases in between. Germline lookup yields CDR1 MNHEY and CDR2 SMNVEV (reference sequence). The CDR3 consists of 14 residues.

The chain has TRBV11-3 and TRBJ2-1, with a weak D call TRBD2 (6 bases). V was shortened by 3 bases and J by 9 bases, with 24 bases between the two germline ends. There are 17 residues in the CDR3. Looked up from germline, CDR1 is SGHNT and CDR2 is YENEEA. DNA of the CDR3: TGTGCCAGCAGCTTTGCGGCCCTACTAAGCGGGTGGGGTGAGCAGTTCTTC. This translates into CASSFAALLSGWGEQFF.

This clonotype turned up a few times. This sequence joins TRBV7-3 and TRBJ2-5; the match to TRBD2 covers 8 bases. Germline V gene lookup returns CDR1 SGHTA and CDR2 FQGTGA. V gave up 5 bases and J gave up 4 bases; unmatched junction bases: 6. CDR3 length equals 14 residues. As DNA, the CDR3 is TGTGCCAGCAGCCCTCTGGGACTAGGAGAGACCCAGTACTTC. Amino acid sequence: CASSPLGLGETQYF.

This clonotype was counted only a few times. The chain joins TRBV7-2 to TRBJ2-1, with TRBD2 matching 7 bases. This CDR3 contains 16 residues. Looked up from germline, CDR1 is SGHTA and CDR2 is FQGNSA. Losses at the gene ends were 5 bases for V and 3 bases for J; bases not matched to a gene: 10. DNA of the CDR3: TGTGCCAGCAGCCCCGGTCGGCTAGCGGTCTACAATGAGCAGTTCTTC. This codes for CASSPGRLAVYNEQFF.

The chain recombines TRBV12-3 or TRBV12-4 with TRBJ2-1; a weak D match, TRBD1 (6 bases). The CDR3 spans 16 residues. V was clipped by 5 bases and J by 2 bases, with 16 bases between them. The CDR3 loop reads CASSDRQALAYNEQFF. The CDR3 region has the DNA TGTGCCAGCAGTGACCGACAGGCCCTTGCCTACAATGAGCAGTTCTTC.

This clonotype has ten or more counts. The V gene is TRBV6-4, the J gene TRBJ2-5, with 9 bases aligning to TRBD1. The ends lost 4 bases at V and 2 bases at J; junction bases unmatched: 23. Germline V gene sequence: CDR1 MRHNA, CDR2 SNTAGT. CDR3 length: 21 residues. The CDR3 loop reads CASSGPYRGRRGSREQETQYF. For the CDR3, the DNA is TGTGCCAGCAGTGGCCCCTACAGGGGGCGTCGGGGTTCGAGGGAACAAGAGACCCAGTACTTC.

This clonotype was detected many times. V gene TRBV29-1 combines with J gene TRBJ1-2; the D is unclear. The V end lost 2 bases, the J end lost 2 bases, and 3 bases lay between the germline ends. CDR1 SQVTM and CDR2 ANQGSEA come from the germline V gene. CDR3 length equals 11 residues. This CDR3 is CSVELNYGYTF. The CDR3 bases are TGCAGCGTTGAACTGAACTATGGCTACACCTTC.

This clonotype has more than one count but fewer than ten. The chain joins TRBV5-5 to TRBJ1-2; D possibly corresponds to TRBD1 (5 bases). The CDR3 is 12 amino acids. Germline V lookup: CDR1 SGHKS, CDR2 YYEKEE (reference sequence). Trimming cost V 4 bases and J 8 bases, with 12 bases left between them. CDR3 nucleotide sequence: TGTGCCAGCAGCCCGCACTGGGGCGGCTACACCTTC. It translates to CASSPHWGGYTF.

The gene calls are TRBV10-3 and TRBJ2-4; 11 bases are shared with TRBD1. Trimming at V came to 6 bases and at J to 15 bases, leaving 16 bases not matched to a gene. CDR1 is ENHRY, CDR2 SYGVKD, per germline. The CDR3 contains 15 residues. This CDR3 reads CAIREGQGAPNERYF. The CDR3 bases are TGTGCCATCAGAGAAGGACAGGGGGCTCCCAACGAGCGGTACTTC.